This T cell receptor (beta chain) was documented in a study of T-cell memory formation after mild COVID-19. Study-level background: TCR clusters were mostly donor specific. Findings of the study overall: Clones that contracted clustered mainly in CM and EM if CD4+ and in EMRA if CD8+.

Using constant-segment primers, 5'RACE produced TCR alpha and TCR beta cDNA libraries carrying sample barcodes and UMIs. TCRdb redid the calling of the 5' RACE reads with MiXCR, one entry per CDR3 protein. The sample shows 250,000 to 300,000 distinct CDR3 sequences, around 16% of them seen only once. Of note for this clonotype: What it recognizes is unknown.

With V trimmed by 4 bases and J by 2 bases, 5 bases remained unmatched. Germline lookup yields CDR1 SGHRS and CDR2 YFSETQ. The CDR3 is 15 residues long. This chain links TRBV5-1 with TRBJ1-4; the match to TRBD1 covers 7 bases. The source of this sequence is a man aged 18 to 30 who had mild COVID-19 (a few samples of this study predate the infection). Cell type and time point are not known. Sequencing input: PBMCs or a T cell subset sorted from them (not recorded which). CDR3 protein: CASSIRDSTNEKLFF. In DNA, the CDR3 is TGCGCCAGCAGCATCCGGGACAGTACTAATGAAAAACTGTTTTTT.